This is a list of T cell receptor beta chains from one sample in a study of blood T cell repertoires in COVID-19. Data came from immunoSEQ multiplex PCR; TCRdb stores just in-frame clones and leaves some out. The sample carries around 40,000 clones, 87% recorded once. The specimen sequenced was peripheral blood. The source of these receptors is a man aged 35-49 years with COVID-19, enrolled during active disease. CDR3s include the opening cysteine and the closing phenylalanine or tryptophan. The D gene is left open where the match is weak. Clone size, where shown, is once, few, many, or a class for clones that have expanded.

CDR3	DNA	size	V	D	J
CASSERRQNTGELFF	TGTGCCAGCAGTGAAAGAAGACAGAACACCGGGGAGCTGTTTTTT	.	TRBV6-1	.	TRBJ2-2
CASSLALFGYEQYF	TGTGCCAGCAGCTTAGCCCTGTTCGGGTACGAGCAGTACTTC	.	TRBV11-3	.	TRBJ2-7
CAIMEGALSSNGYTF	TGTGCCATCATGGAGGGGGCGCTTAGTTCCAATGGCTACACCTTC	.	TRBV10-3	TRBD1	TRBJ1-2
CASSPRQGWDEAFF	TGTGCCAGTAGTCCGCGACAGGGATGGGATGAAGCTTTCTTT	.	TRBV19	TRBD1	TRBJ1-1
CSAQVGANTEAFF	TGCAGCGCCCAGGTAGGGGCGAACACTGAAGCTTTCTTT	.	TRBV29-1	.	TRBJ1-1
CASNPGPPGQRNYGYTF	TGTGCCAGCAACCCGGGACCTCCGGGACAGCGAAACTATGGCTACACCTTC	.	TRBV5-6	TRBD1	TRBJ1-2
CASSEGPVEKLFF	TGTGCCAGCAGTGAAGGGCCAGTTGAAAAACTGTTTTTT	once	TRBV2	.	TRBJ1-4
CASSHAGGSDNEQFF	TGTGCCAGCAGTCACGCCGGGGGATCGGACAATGAGCAGTTCTTC	.	TRBV7-3	.	TRBJ2-1
CASSSAGGSTEAFF	TGTGCCAGCAGCTCCGCAGGGGGCTCCACTGAAGCTTTCTTT	.	TRBV7-3	TRBD1	TRBJ1-1
CASSEFRNNEQFF	TGCGCCAGCAGTGAGTTCAGGAACAATGAGCAGTTCTTC	.	TRBV10-2	.	TRBJ2-1
CASNFGQRGYTGELFF	TGTGCCAGTAACTTTGGCCAGCGGGGGTACACCGGGGAGCTGTTTTTT	.	TRBV19	TRBD2	TRBJ2-2
CASSRAQGTVSPLHF	TGTGCCAGTAGTAGGGCACAGGGCACAGTCTCACCCCTCCACTTT	.	TRBV19	.	TRBJ1-6
CASSSGQRMNTEAFF	TGTGCCAGCAGTTCCGGACAGAGAATGAACACTGAAGCTTTCTTT	.	TRBV28	.	TRBJ1-1
CASSSRQGAGETQYF	TGTGCCAGCAGCTCCCGCCAGGGGGCTGGGGAGACCCAGTACTTC	.	TRBV7-8	TRBD1	TRBJ2-5
CASSGDWNYGYTF	TGCGCCAGCAGTGGGGACTGGAACTATGGCTACACCTTC	.	TRBV10-2	.	TRBJ1-2
CASSPLGTGRDEQYF	TGTGCCAGCAGCCCTTTGGGGACAGGGAGGGACGAGCAGTACTTC	.	TRBV3-1/TRBV3-2	TRBD1	TRBJ2-7
CASSLSDRGEQYF	TGCGCCAGCAGCTTATCGGACAGGGGCGAGCAGTACTTC	.	TRBV5-1	TRBD1	TRBJ2-7
CASSKDTYEQYF	TGTGCCAGTAGTAAGGACACCTACGAGCAGTACTTC	.	TRBV19	.	TRBJ2-7
CASSLMTVGTGELFF	TGTGCCAGCAGCTTGATGACAGTTGGCACCGGGGAGCTGTTTTTT	.	TRBV7-9	.	TRBJ2-2
CASSTRLSGEVRNTEAFF	TGTGCCAGTAGTACAAGGTTATCAGGGGAAGTACGGAACACTGAAGCTTTCTTT	.	TRBV19	.	TRBJ1-1
CSVDVAGDLNEQFF	TGCAGCGTTGATGTTGCGGGAGATCTCAATGAGCAGTTCTTC	.	TRBV29-1	TRBD2	TRBJ2-1
CASRLTGTGANVLTF	TGTGCCAGCAGGCTGACAGGGACTGGGGCCAACGTCCTGACTTTC	.	TRBV5-6	TRBD1	TRBJ2-6
CASSVESHYEQYF	TGTGCCAGCAGTGTTGAGTCCCATTACGAGCAGTACTTC	.	TRBV2	.	TRBJ2-7
CASSVEATSGRGVNEQFF	TGTGCCAGCAGCGTCGAGGCTACTAGCGGGAGGGGGGTCAATGAGCAGTTCTTC	.	TRBV9	TRBD2	TRBJ2-1
CASSQSEVLEKLFF	TGTGCCAGCAGCCAGTCGGAGGTTCTTGAAAAACTGTTTTTT	.	TRBV2	.	TRBJ1-4
CASSRTTGNGQPQHF	TGTGCCAGCAGCCGAACGACAGGGAATGGTCAGCCCCAGCATTTT	.	TRBV3-1/TRBV3-2	TRBD1	TRBJ1-5
CASTTGGGDGYGYTF	TGTGCCAGTACCACAGGGGGAGGTGACGGCTATGGCTACACCTTC	.	TRBV19	TRBD1	TRBJ1-2
CASSLTGGGGEKLFF	TGTGCCAGCAGTTTGACTGGCGGAGGAGGTGAAAAACTGTTTTTT	.	TRBV27	.	TRBJ1-4
CASSISGDWEGSPLHF	TGTGCCAGTAGTATCTCGGGGGATTGGGAGGGGTCACCCCTCCACTTT	.	TRBV19	.	TRBJ1-6
CASRGTPTGELFF	TGTGCCAGCAGGGGGACTCCGACCGGGGAGCTGTTTTTT	.	TRBV27	.	TRBJ2-2
CASSQEGLNTEAFF	TGCGCCAGCAGCCAAGAGGGCCTGAACACTGAAGCTTTCTTT	.	TRBV4-1	.	TRBJ1-1
CASSTSGVAGNEQFF	TGCGCCAGCAGTACCTCGGGAGTTGCTGGGAATGAGCAGTTCTTC	.	TRBV5-1	.	TRBJ2-1
CASSLAGAPYEQYF	TGTGCCAGCAGCTTAGCAGGGGCTCCCTACGAGCAGTACTTC	.	TRBV11-2	.	TRBJ2-7
CAISDSIMNTEAFF	TGTGCCATCAGCGACTCTATTATGAACACTGAAGCTTTCTTT	.	TRBV10-3	.	TRBJ1-1
CASSSGQGSFQAFF	TGTGCCAGCAGCTCAGGACAGGGGTCTTTCCAAGCTTTCTTT	.	TRBV2	TRBD1	TRBJ1-1
CATSDPGQNTGELFF	TGTGCCACCAGTGACCCGGGACAGAACACCGGGGAGCTGTTTTTT	.	TRBV24-1	.	TRBJ2-2
CASSFSTGTGYTF	TGTGCCAGCAGTTTCTCGACAGGGACTGGCTACACCTTC	.	TRBV28	TRBD1	TRBJ1-2
CASTTGGHYNEQFF	TGTGCCAGCACGACAGGGGGACACTACAATGAGCAGTTCTTC	once	TRBV28	TRBD1	TRBJ2-1
CASSPQGDRGNYGYTF	TGTGCCAGCAGCCCCCAGGGGGACAGGGGGAACTATGGCTACACCTTC	.	TRBV7-9	TRBD1	TRBJ1-2
CASSRPGTRSYNEQFF	TGTGCCAGCAGCCGACCCGGGACAAGGAGCTACAATGAGCAGTTCTTC	.	TRBV5-6	.	TRBJ2-1